These 22 T cell receptor beta chains were sequenced from one sample in a study of blood T cells in healthy people across ages. Through a sample-barcoded 5' primer and a J-beta primer mix, a second PCR was run for roughly 7 to 11 cycles. TCRdb passed the 5' RACE reads through MiXCR, listing each CDR3 protein once. The sample holds roughly 1,800,000 distinct CDR3 sequences, just under 50% seen once. Sequencing was performed on blood. These receptors were obtained from a middle-aged woman in good health.

This CDR3 is CAITSNGANYGYTF. CDR3 nucleotides: TGTGCCATCACTAGTAACGGGGCCAACTATGGCTACACCTTC. V gene TRBV12-3 or TRBV12-4 combines with J gene TRBJ1-2; TRBD1 might be the D (5 bases). The CDR3 is 14 amino acids. V was pared by 10 bases and J by 2 bases, with 17 bases between.

V gene TRBV6-1 combines with J gene TRBJ2-7, with D unclear. Germline CDR1 MNHNS, CDR2 SASEGT. Trimming pared 2 bases from V and 3 bases from J, leaving 11 bases between. The CDR3 covers 14 residues. The CDR3 bases are TGTGCCAGCAGTGAACTTTCTCAGAGCTACGAGCAGTACTTC. Translating gives CASSELSQSYEQYF.

This clonotype was picked up a small number of times. The chain has TRBV20-1 and TRBJ2-7, with a possible D match to TRBD2 (5 bases). Germline-derived CDR1 and CDR2 are DFQATT and SNEGSKA (reference sequence). The V gene lost 3 bases and the J gene lost 1 base, with 13 bases spanning the gap. The CDR3 runs to 14 residues. CDR3 coding DNA: TGCAGTGCTAGGAGGCCCCCGGGGTCCTACGAGCAGTACTTC. Protein sequence: CSARRPPGSYEQYF.

This clonotype was counted ten times or more. The chain links TRBV12-3 or TRBV12-4 to TRBJ2-4, with 9 nucleotides matching TRBD2. With 11 bases clipped from V and 0 bases from J, the junction kept 8 bases outside the gene matches. This CDR3 has 15 residues. The CDR3 bases are TGTGCCGTGCGGGAGGGGACGTTAGCCAAAAACATTCAGTACTTC. Its protein product is CAVREGTLAKNIQYF.

In DNA form, the CDR3 reads TGTGCCGCGGCCACTGGGGGCGAGATCACTGAAGCTTTCTTT. This translates into CAAATGGEITEAFF. The rearrangement links TRBV10-3 to TRBJ1-1; D is possibly TRBD1 (6 bases). The CDR3 length is 14 residues. V was trimmed by 11 bases and J by 4 bases, leaving 20 bases between them. CDR1 and CDR2 (germline): ENHRY, SYGVKD.

The chain has TRBV3-1 and TRBJ2-1, with D possibly TRBD2 on 5 matching bases. Looked up from germline, CDR1 is LGHDT and CDR2 is YNNKEL (reference sequence). Trimming left V 0 bases short and J 3 bases short, with 15 bases between. CDR3 length equals 17 residues. The CDR3 region has the DNA TGTGCCAGCAGCCAAGAGGACTCTCCGGGATTCTACAATGAGCAGTTCTTC. Translation: CASSQEDSPGFYNEQFF.

V and J are TRBV4-3 and TRBJ2-3; TRBD2 is a possible D gene (5 bases). The germline gives CDR1 LGHNA, CDR2 YSLEER. Deletions cut 2 bases from V and 2 bases from J, with 11 bases between. The CDR3 runs to 15 residues. CDR3 sequence reads: CASSQSGINTDTQYF. The CDR3, as DNA: TGCGCCAGCAGCCAATCGGGAATCAACACAGATACGCAGTATTTT.

This clonotype was seen more than once but under ten times. The V gene is TRBV7-9, the J gene TRBJ1-4; TRBD1 matches at 7 bases. The J segment lost 2 bases and the V segment lost 5 bases, leaving 5 bases of the junction unmatched. Per the germline V gene, CDR1 is SEHNR and CDR2 is FQNEAQ (reference sequence). CDR3 size: 15 residues. CDR3 sequence: CASSGRGKTNEKLFF. The CDR3 coding sequence is TGTGCCAGCAGCGGCAGGGGGAAGACTAATGAAAAACTGTTTTTT.

The gene calls are TRBV20-1 and TRBJ2-7, with 10 positions matching TRBD1. V was pared by 0 bases and J by 4 bases, with 9 bases of the junction left unmatched. Germline assignment: CDR1 DFQATT and CDR2 SNEGSKA (reference sequence). The CDR3 sequence is 16 residues long. The CDR3 bases are TGCAGTGCTAGAGATACGACAGGGGGCAAATTATACGAGCAGTACTTC. Translation gives CSARDTTGGKLYEQYF.

The chain has TRBV4-1 and TRBJ1-2; 7 bases agree with TRBD1. CDR3 length: 14 residues. V lost 4 bases and J lost 8; bases outside the gene matches: 10. CDR1 is MGHRA, CDR2 YSYEKL, per germline. The CDR3 is CASSLPGQTWGYTF. CDR3 coding DNA: TGCGCCAGCAGCCTCCCGGGACAGACTTGGGGCTACACCTTC.

The chain employs TRBV28 and TRBJ1-4, with D maybe TRBD1 (6 bases). The CDR3 runs 15 residues. Trimming removed 3 bases at V and 4 bases at J, with 12 bases between. Looked up from germline, CDR1 is MDHEN and CDR2 is SYDVKM. The CDR3 loop is CASSLQGRGNEKLFF. CDR3 bases: TGTGCCAGCAGTTTGCAGGGGCGAGGTAATGAAAAACTGTTTTTT. The whole variable domain, remainder taken from reference TRBV28 and TRBJ1-4, is DVKVTQSSRYLVKRTGEKVFLECVQDMDHENMFWYRQDPGLGLRLIYFSYDVKMKEKGDIPEGYSVSREKKERFSLILESASTNQTSMYLCASSLQGRGNEKLFFGSGTQLSVL.

CDR3 residues: CASSLREGAWEQYF. DNA of the CDR3: TGTGCCAGCAGCTTGCGCGAGGGGGCCTGGGAGCAGTACTTC. This chain joins TRBV5-5 and TRBJ2-7; 7 bases align to TRBD1. This CDR3 spans 14 amino acids. V was clipped by 1 base and J by 7 bases; unmatched bases: 8. Germline CDR1 and CDR2: SGHKS and YYEKEE (reference sequence). The full variable domain, with the rest looked up from reference TRBV5-5 and TRBJ2-7, is DAGVTQSPTHLIKTRGQQVTLRCSPISGHKSVSWYQQVLGQGPQFIFQYYEKEERGRGNFPDRFSARQFPNYSSELNVNALLLGDSALYLCASSLREGAWEQYFGPGTRLTVT.

This clonotype was counted between two and nine times. The chain couples TRBV7-9 to TRBJ2-1, with 7 bases matching TRBD1. Germline CDR1 is SEHNR and CDR2 is FQNEAQ (reference sequence). V gave up 5 bases and J gave up 0 bases; unmatched junction bases: 10. CDR3 length: 17 amino acids. CDR3 amino acids: CASSLKDRTVSYNEQFF. The CDR3, as DNA: TGTGCCAGCAGCCTCAAGGACAGGACCGTCTCCTACAATGAGCAGTTCTTC.

There are many counts of this clonotype. The chain combines TRBV7-2 with TRBJ1-2, with 9 bases fitting TRBD1. This CDR3 contains 14 residues. J was trimmed by 2 bases and V by 4 bases; bases with no gene match: 2. Per germline, CDR1 SGHTA and CDR2 FQGNSA. The CDR3 region has the DNA TGTGCCAGCAGCTCGGGACAGGGAAACTATGGCTACACCTTC. It is translated as CASSSGQGNYGYTF.

The chain uses TRBV20-1 and TRBJ2-7; TRBD2 agrees at 12 bases. Germline loops: CDR1 DFQATT, CDR2 SNEGSKA (reference sequence). Trimming removed 2 bases from V and 2 bases from J; junction bases left unmatched: 13. This CDR3 is 18 amino acids long. CDR3 DNA sequence: TGCAGTGCTAGAAGACTAGCGGGGGAGCCTTATACAACCTACGAGCAGTACTTC. Translating it yields CSARRLAGEPYTTYEQYF.

This clonotype occurred once. The chain links TRBV7-2 to TRBJ2-7; the D call may be TRBD1 or TRBD2 (5 bases each). CDR1 and CDR2 (germline): SGHTA, FQGNSA. The CDR3 sequence is 13 residues long. Trimming took 2 bases from V and 9 from J, leaving 14 bases between them. This chain's CDR3 is CTSSLNPRDGQYF. CDR3 nucleotide sequence: TGTACCAGCAGCTTAAACCCCAGGGACGGGCAGTACTTC. Full variable domain (rest looked up from reference TRBV7-2 and TRBJ2-7): GAGVSQSPSNKVTEKGKDVELRCDPISGHTALYWYRQSLGQGLEFLIYFQGNSAPDKSGLPSDRFSAERTGGSVSTLTIQRTQQEDSAVYLCTSSLNPRDGQYFGPGTRLTVT.

The table lists this clonotype with a few counts. V and J are TRBV6-5 and TRBJ2-3; D call uncertain. CDR3 length: 14 residues. Germline assignment: CDR1 MNHEY and CDR2 SVGAGI. Deletions cut 7 bases from V and 5 bases from J, with 16 bases between. CDR3 amino acids: CASNRRGGIDTQYF. The CDR3 region has the DNA TGTGCCAGCAACCGACGTGGTGGGATAGATACGCAGTATTTT.

V and J are TRBV15 and TRBJ2-1; D assignment may be TRBD1 or TRBD2 (5 bases each). This CDR3 spans 12 amino acids. Germline V gene data show CDR1 as LNHNV and CDR2 as YYDKDF (reference sequence). V dropped 4 bases and J dropped 10 bases, with 11 bases sitting between them. This CDR3 reads CATSKEWGEQFF. CDR3 bases: TGTGCCACCAGCAAGGAATGGGGGGAGCAGTTCTTC. Full variable domain (missing parts from reference TRBV15 and TRBJ2-1): DAMVIQNPRYQVTQFGKPVTLSCSQTLNHNVMYWYQQKSSQAPKLLFHYYDKDFNNEADTPDNFQSRRPNTSFCFLDIRSPGLGDTAMYLCATSKEWGEQFFGPGTRLTVL.

The chain joins TRBV7-2 to TRBJ2-7; 8 bases line up with TRBD2. The CDR3 length is 14 residues. The ends lost 4 bases at V and 3 bases at J; junction bases unmatched: 5. The germline V gene encodes CDR1 SGHTA and CDR2 FQGNSA. CDR3 DNA sequence: TGTGCCAGCAGCTCCTTGGGACTAGTCTACGAGCAGTACTTC. The encoded protein is CASSSLGLVYEQYF.

The gene calls are TRBV20-1 and TRBJ2-3; 7 nucleotides line up with TRBD1. Germline CDR1 reads DFQATT; CDR2 reads SNEGSKA (reference sequence). This CDR3 is built from 15 residues. V gave up 6 bases and J gave up 2 bases; unmatched junction bases: 11. The CDR3 DNA follows: TGCAGTGCCGCCAGAACCGGGACAGTCACAGATACGCAGTATTTT. The encoded protein is CSAARTGTVTDTQYF.

This clonotype was found a few times. V is TRBV12-3 or TRBV12-4 and J is TRBJ2-1, with D perhaps TRBD1 or TRBD2 (5 bases each). Between the trimmed V and J ends, which lost 2 bases and 8 bases, there was a span of 13 bases. The CDR3 extends over 14 amino acids. CDR3 in amino acids: CASSLIQGADEQFF. CDR3 nucleotides: TGTGCCAGCAGTTTAATCCAGGGAGCGGATGAGCAGTTCTTC.

This rearrangement joins TRBV4-1 to TRBJ2-7; tentative D call: TRBD2 (6 bases). Looked up from germline, CDR1 is MGHRA and CDR2 is YSYEKL. V lost 2 bases and J lost 4, with 15 bases in between. The CDR3 has 15 residues. The CDR3 sequence is CASSQTGEVGYEQYF. CDR3 nucleotide sequence: TGCGCCAGCAGCCAAACGGGAGAGGTGGGTTACGAGCAGTACTTC.